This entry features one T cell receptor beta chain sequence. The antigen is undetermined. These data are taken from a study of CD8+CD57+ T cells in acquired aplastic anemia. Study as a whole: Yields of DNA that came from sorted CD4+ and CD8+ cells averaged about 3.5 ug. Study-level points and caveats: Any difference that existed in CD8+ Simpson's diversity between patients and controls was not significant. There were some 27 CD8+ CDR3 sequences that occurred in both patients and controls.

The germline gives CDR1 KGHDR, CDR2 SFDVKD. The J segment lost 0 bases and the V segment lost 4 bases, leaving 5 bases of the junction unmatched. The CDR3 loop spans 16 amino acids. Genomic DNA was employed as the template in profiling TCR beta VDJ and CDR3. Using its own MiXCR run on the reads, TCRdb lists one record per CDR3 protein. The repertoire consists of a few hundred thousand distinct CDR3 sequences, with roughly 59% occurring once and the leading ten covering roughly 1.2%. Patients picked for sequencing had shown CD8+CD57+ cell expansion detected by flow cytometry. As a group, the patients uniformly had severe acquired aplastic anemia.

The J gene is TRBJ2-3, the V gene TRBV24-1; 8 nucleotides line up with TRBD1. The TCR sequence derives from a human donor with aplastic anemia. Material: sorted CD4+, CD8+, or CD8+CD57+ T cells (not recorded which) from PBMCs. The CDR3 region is CATSDRGQGSTDTQYF. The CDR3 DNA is TGTGCCACCAGTGACCGAGGACAGGGCAGCACAGATACGCAGTATTTT.